This paragraph covers one T cell receptor beta chain sequence. The antigen is not known. The sample carries other DNA sequences with the same CDR3. The germline CDR1 and CDR2 sequences are SGHTA and FQGNSA. V dropped 5 bases and J dropped 5; count of bases not matched to a gene: 9. The CDR3 has 15 amino acids. The data derive from a study of cytomegalovirus exposure and HLA in healthy donors. General study results and limits: Later findings reportedly placed an Asian-associated ancestry cluster below the roughly 690-donor mean for N-insertions.

Amplification used 60 Vbeta primers and 13 Jbeta primers. Produced via immunoSEQ multiplex PCR; TCRdb's table is partial and in-frame only. The sample lists approximately 180,000 clones, roughly 77% occurring once. This rearrangement joins TRBV7-2 to TRBJ2-5; 9 nucleotides align to TRBD1. Sequencing was performed on PBMCs. This receptor was taken from a woman aged 45 to 65 in good health and CMV-seronegative. CDR3 residues: CASSQPGQGGETQYF. The CDR3 coding sequence is TGTGCCAGCAGCCAACCGGGACAGGGTGGGGAGACCCAGTACTTC.